The text below deals with one T cell receptor (beta chain). This entry comes from a study of CD8 T cells in Susac syndrome. An amount of RNA that ranged from roughly 0.5 to 1 ug was reverse transcribed with random hexamers. TCRdb re-analysed the immunoSEQ multiplex PCR reads in MiXCR, keeping a single row per CDR3 protein. The repertoire has 80,000 or so distinct CDR3 sequences, about 92% of them found once; the top ten carry approximately 0.52%. The CDR3 covers 13 residues. The gene calls are TRBV21-1 and TRBJ2-3; TRBD1 is taken as the D call from the table, unchecked against the DNA. TRBV21-1 is labeled a pseudogene. The source of this sequence is a human donor with Susac syndrome. Specimen: CD4+ T cells from PBMCs. The CDR3 region is CASPLGRAGTQYF. The CDR3 bases are TGTGCCAGTCCCCTGGGCCGCGCGGGTACGCAGTATTTT.